The present entry profiles one TCR beta chain with its context. Its matching antigen is unknown. The germline V and J ends were trimmed by 1 base and 9 bases, with 16 bases remaining between them. The CDR3 length is 14 residues. CDR1 is SQVTM, CDR2 ANQGSEA, per germline. This sample stems from a study of cytomegalovirus exposure and HLA in healthy donors. Points from the study as a whole: As was reported, the classifier diagnosed cytomegalovirus status with high specificity and sensitivity. Fewer N-insertions (relative to the approximately 670-donor mean) were reportedly seen in an Asian-associated ancestry cluster in a later analysis.

PCR employed 60 Vbeta and 13 Jbeta primers. This table comes from immunoSEQ multiplex PCR, and its TCRdb copy is limited to in-frame clones, with some not included. Among about 88,000 clones, about 90% were seen once, and the ten largest hold about 2.3%. The chain recombines TRBV29-1 with TRBJ2-1, with D possibly TRBD2 on 6 matching bases. Specimen: PBMCs. The TCR sequence derives from a man aged 18 to 29 in good health and CMV-seronegative. This chain's CDR3 is CSVEVKFLGGEQFF. DNA of the CDR3: TGCAGCGTTGAAGTGAAGTTCCTCGGGGGTGAGCAGTTCTTC.